This T cell receptor (beta chain) was identified in a study of metastatic and nonmetastatic thyroid tumors. Study conclusions and caveats: For both blood and tumor, malignant thyroid tumors reportedly showed significantly higher TCR beta diversity than benign nodules did.

TCRdb reanalyzed the PCR reads via MiXCR. This table has several thousand clones, 30% to 40% appearing once. Germline CDR1 and CDR2: SGHAT and FQNNGV. Trimming took 6 bases from V and 9 from J, leaving 29 bases between them. The CDR3 loop spans 17 amino acids. With respect to this clone: Its matching antigen is unknown.

Until they underwent thyroid surgery, no patient had received any treatment. The sequence derives from a male donor with papillary thyroid cancer or a benign thyroid nodule (not recorded which). Some clones in this sample may be carry-over from other donors' samples. Sequenced input: adjacent normal tissue. The genes are TRBV11-2 and TRBJ1-2, with D possibly matching TRBD1 (6 bases). CDR3 sequence: CASSYLAGTGSLSCYTF. CDR3 coding DNA: TGTGCCAGCAGTTATTTAGCGGGAACAGGGTCATTGTCGTGCTACACCTTC.